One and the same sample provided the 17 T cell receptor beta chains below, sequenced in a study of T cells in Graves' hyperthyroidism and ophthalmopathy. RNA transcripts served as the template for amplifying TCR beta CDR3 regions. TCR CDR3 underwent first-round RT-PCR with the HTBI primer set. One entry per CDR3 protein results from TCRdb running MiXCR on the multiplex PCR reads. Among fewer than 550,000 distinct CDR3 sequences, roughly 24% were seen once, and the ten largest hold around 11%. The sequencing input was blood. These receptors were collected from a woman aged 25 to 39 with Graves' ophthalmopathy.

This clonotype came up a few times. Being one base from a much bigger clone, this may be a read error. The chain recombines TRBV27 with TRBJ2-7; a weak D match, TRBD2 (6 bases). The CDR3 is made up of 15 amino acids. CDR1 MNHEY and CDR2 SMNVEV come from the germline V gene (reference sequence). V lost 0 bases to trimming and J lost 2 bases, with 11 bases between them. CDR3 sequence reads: CASSLSEGGTYEQYF. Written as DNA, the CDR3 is TGTGCCAGCAGTTTATCGGAGGGCGGTACCTACGAGCAGTACTTC.

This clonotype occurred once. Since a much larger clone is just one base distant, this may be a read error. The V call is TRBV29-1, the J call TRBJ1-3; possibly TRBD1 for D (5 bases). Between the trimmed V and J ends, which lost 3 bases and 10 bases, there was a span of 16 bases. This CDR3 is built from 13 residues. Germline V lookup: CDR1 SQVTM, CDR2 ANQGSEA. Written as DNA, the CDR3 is TGCAGCGTTGACGCGCCAGGGAGCATGACCATATATTTT. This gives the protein CSVDAPGSMTIYF.

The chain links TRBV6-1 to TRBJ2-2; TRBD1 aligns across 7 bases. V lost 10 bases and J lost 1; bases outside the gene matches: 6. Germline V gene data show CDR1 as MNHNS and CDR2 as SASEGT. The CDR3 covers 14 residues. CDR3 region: CATDRAGNTGELFF. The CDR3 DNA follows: TGTGCCACCGACAGGGCTGGGAACACCGGGGAGCTGTTTTTT.

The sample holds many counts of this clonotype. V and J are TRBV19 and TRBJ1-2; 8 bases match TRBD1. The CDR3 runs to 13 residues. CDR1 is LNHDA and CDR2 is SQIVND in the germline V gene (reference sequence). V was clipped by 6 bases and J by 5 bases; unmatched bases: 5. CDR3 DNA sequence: TGTGCCAGTAGACAGGGGGAAGCTTATGGCTACACCTTC. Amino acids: CASRQGEAYGYTF.

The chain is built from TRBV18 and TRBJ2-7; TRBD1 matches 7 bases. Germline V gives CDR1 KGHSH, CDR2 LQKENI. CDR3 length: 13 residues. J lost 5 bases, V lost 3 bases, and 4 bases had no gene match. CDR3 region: CASSPTGVHEQYF. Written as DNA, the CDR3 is TGTGCCAGCTCACCTACAGGGGTCCACGAGCAGTACTTC.

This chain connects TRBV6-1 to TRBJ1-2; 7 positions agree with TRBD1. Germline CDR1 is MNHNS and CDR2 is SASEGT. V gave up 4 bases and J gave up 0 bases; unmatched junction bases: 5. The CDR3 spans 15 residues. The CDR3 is CASSGYRGSNYGYTF. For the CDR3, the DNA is TGTGCCAGCAGTGGTTACAGGGGTTCTAACTATGGCTACACCTTC.

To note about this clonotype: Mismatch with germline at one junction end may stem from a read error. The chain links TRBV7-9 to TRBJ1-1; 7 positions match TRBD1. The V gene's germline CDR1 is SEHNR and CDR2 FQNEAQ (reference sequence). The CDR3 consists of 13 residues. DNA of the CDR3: TGCCTCGGGACAGCGTACATGAACACTGAAGCTTTCTTT. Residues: CLGTAYMNTEAFF.

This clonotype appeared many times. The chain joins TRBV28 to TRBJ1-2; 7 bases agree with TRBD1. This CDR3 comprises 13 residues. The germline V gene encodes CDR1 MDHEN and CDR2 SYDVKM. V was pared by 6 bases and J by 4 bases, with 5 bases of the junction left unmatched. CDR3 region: CASSQTGFYGYTF. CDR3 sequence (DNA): TGTGCCAGCAGCCAGACAGGGTTCTATGGCTACACCTTC.

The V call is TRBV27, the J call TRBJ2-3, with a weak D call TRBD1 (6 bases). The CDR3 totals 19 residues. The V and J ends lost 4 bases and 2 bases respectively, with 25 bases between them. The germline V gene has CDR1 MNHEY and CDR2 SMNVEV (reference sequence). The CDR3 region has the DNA TGTGCCAGCAGTTCGGGCGTGTCTCGAGGGGGATACCTCACAGATACGCAGTATTTT. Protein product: CASSSGVSRGGYLTDTQYF.

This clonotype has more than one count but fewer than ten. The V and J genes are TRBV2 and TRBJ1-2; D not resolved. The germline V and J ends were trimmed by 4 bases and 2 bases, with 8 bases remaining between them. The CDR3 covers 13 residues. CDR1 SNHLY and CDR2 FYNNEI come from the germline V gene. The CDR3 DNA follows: TGTGCCAGCAGTGTAGAGCTGAACTATGGCTACACCTTC. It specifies CASSVELNYGYTF.

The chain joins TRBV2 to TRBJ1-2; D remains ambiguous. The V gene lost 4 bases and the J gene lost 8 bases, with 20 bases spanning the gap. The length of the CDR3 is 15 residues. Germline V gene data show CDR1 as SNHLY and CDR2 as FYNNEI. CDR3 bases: TGTGCCAGCAGTGTACGCCAAAAGCGGCGGAAAGGCTACACCTTC. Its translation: CASSVRQKRRKGYTF.

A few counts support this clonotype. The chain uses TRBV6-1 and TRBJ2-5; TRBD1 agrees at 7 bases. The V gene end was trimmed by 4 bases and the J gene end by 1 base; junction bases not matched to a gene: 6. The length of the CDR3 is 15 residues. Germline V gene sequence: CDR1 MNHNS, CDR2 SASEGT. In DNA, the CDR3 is TGTGCCAGCAGTGCCCCGGGACAGCTCCAAGAGACCCAGTACTTC. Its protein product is CASSAPGQLQETQYF.

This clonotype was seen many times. CDR3 loop: CASSRGRSNTGELFF. CDR3 coding DNA: TGTGCCAGCAGTAGGGGGCGATCAAACACCGGGGAGCTGTTTTTT. The chain employs TRBV2 and TRBJ2-2; 7 positions agree with TRBD1. The CDR3 covers 15 residues. The J segment lost 2 bases and the V segment lost 5 bases, leaving 5 bases of the junction unmatched. The V gene's germline CDR1 is SNHLY and CDR2 FYNNEI. The entire variable domain, with the rest obtained from reference TRBV2 and TRBJ2-2, is as follows: EPEVTQTPSHQVTQMGQEVILRCVPISNHLYFYWYRQILGQKVEFLVSFYNNEISEKSEIFDDQFSVERPDGSNFTLKIRSTKLEDSAMYFCASSRGRSNTGELFFGEGSRLTVL.

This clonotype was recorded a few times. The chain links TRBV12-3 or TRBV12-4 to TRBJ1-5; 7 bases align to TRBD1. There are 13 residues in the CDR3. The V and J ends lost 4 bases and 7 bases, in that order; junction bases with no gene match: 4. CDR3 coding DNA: TGTGCCAGCAGTTCAGGGGGGTCACAGCCCCAGCATTTT. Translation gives CASSSGGSQPQHF.

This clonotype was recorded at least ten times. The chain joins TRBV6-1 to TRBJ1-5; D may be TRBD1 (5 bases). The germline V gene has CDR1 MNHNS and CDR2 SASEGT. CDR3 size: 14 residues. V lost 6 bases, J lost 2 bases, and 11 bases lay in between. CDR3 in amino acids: CASRNQGGNQPQHF. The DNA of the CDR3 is TGTGCCAGCAGGAACCAGGGTGGCAATCAGCCCCAGCATTTT.

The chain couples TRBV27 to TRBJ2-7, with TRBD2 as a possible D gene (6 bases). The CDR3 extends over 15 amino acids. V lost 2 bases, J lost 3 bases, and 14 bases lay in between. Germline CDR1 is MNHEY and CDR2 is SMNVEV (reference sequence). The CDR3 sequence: CASSLGASANYEQYF. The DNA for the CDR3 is TGTGCCAGCAGTTTAGGGGCTAGCGCCAACTACGAGCAGTACTTC.

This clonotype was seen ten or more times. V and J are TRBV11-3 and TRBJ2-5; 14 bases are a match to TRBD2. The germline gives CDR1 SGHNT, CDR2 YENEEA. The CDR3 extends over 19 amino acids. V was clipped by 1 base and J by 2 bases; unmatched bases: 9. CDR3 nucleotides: TGTGCCAGCAGCTTAGGCCCCGGGACTAGCGGGGGCACACAAGAGACCCAGTACTTC. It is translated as CASSLGPGTSGGTQETQYF.